Each of the 25 T cell receptor beta chains below was sequenced from the same sample in a study of cytomegalovirus exposure and HLA in healthy donors. The primer mix had 60 Vbeta and 13 Jbeta primers. Assay used: immunoSEQ multiplex PCR; TCRdb lists only in-frame clones, some missing. The sample totals 150,000 to 200,000 clones; its top ten clones hold about 0.8%. The sample was PBMCs. Receptors originate from a woman aged 18-29 years in good health and CMV-seropositive.

CDR3: CSTCPGLAGVGSTDTQYF. The CDR3 DNA reads as TGCAGCACTTGTCCGGGACTAGCGGGAGTAGGCAGCACAGATACGCAGTATTTT. V gene TRBV29-1 combines with J gene TRBJ2-3; TRBD2 matches at 14 bases. Germline values: CDR1 SQVTM, CDR2 ANQGSEA. Trimming took 8 bases from V and 0 from J; bases not matched to a gene: 13. CDR3 length: 18 amino acids.

V and J are TRBV7-8 and TRBJ2-2, with TRBD2 matching 9 bases. The length of the CDR3 is 16 residues. Germline V gene sequence: CDR1 SGHVS, CDR2 FQNEAQ. Trimming removed 5 bases from V and 4 bases from J; junction bases left unmatched: 8. This CDR3 is CASSAPSGEATGELFF. In DNA, the CDR3 is TGTGCCAGCAGCGCCCCTAGCGGGGAGGCCACCGGGGAGCTGTTTTTT.

The CDR3 here is CASSMTVTEAFF. The CDR3 nucleotides read TGTGCCAGCAGTATGACAGTCACTGAAGCTTTCTTT. The chain couples TRBV2 to TRBJ1-1, with D perhaps TRBD1 (5 bases). The V end lost 5 bases, the J end lost 4 bases, and 8 bases lay between the germline ends. Per the germline V gene, CDR1 is SNHLY and CDR2 is FYNNEI. CDR3 size: 12 residues.

V and J are TRBV6-5 and TRBJ2-3; 11 bases are a match to TRBD2. Germline CDR1 MNHEY, CDR2 SVGAGI. Trimming took 6 bases from V and 6 from J; bases not matched to a gene: 8. The CDR3 consists of 15 residues. CDR3 region: CASRRSGGARDTQYF. The CDR3 nucleotides are TGTGCCAGCAGACGTAGCGGGGGGGCTCGGGATACGCAGTATTTT.

The CDR3 reads CASSPNDRGSYGYTF. DNA for the CDR3: TGTGCCAGCTCACCTAACGACAGGGGTAGTTATGGCTACACCTTC. The chain has TRBV18 and TRBJ1-2, with 8 bases that match TRBD1. V lost 3 bases to trimming and J lost 5 bases; unmatched junction nucleotides: 8. The CDR3 runs 15 residues. The germline V gene has CDR1 KGHSH and CDR2 LQKENI.

The chain uses TRBV6-6 and TRBJ1-3; D remains unclear. In germline, CDR1 is MNHNY, CDR2 SVGAGI (reference sequence). Trimming took 2 bases from V and 0 from J, leaving 11 bases between them. CDR3 length: 16 amino acids. CDR3 amino acids: CASSYPSFHSGNTIYF. CDR3 sequence (DNA): TGTGCCAGCAGTTACCCCAGTTTCCACTCTGGAAACACCATATATTTT.

The gene calls are TRBV7-9 and TRBJ1-1; D uncertain. V was cut by 2 bases and J by 8 bases, with 12 bases left in between. CDR3 length: 13 residues. Germline loops: CDR1 SEHNR, CDR2 FQNEAQ (reference sequence). The CDR3 sequence is CASSLSTGLEAFF. CDR3 nucleotide sequence: TGTGCCAGCAGCTTATCTACGGGGTTGGAAGCTTTCTTT.

The J gene is TRBJ1-1, the V gene TRBV6-1, with D uncertain. This CDR3 is 11 amino acids long. The germline gives CDR1 MNHNS, CDR2 SASEGT. The V and J ends lost 7 bases and 9 bases respectively, with 12 bases between them. The CDR3 nucleotides are TGTGCCAGCATTAAATCAGGAAAAGCTTTCTTT. Translation: CASIKSGKAFF.

About this clone: Other DNA sequences in the sample encode the same CDR3. The genes are TRBV7-9 and TRBJ2-5; D possibly corresponds to TRBD2 (5 bases). Germline loops: CDR1 SEHNR, CDR2 FQNEAQ (reference sequence). This CDR3 is built from 13 residues. The V and J ends lost 6 bases and 1 base respectively, with 9 bases between them. Here the CDR3 reads CASSWTGQETQYF. The CDR3, as DNA: TGTGCCAGCAGTTGGACTGGCCAAGAGACCCAGTACTTC.

This chain joins TRBV7-8 and TRBJ2-1; 7 bases are shared with TRBD2. Germline-derived CDR1 and CDR2 are SGHVS and FQNEAQ. The J segment lost 6 bases and the V segment lost 3 bases, leaving 8 bases of the junction unmatched. This CDR3 spans 15 amino acids. CDR3 nucleotides: TGTGCCAGCAGCTTTTCCGTGGGGGGGGGCAATGAGCAGTTCTTC. Residues: CASSFSVGGGNEQFF.

The V call is TRBV10-3, the J call TRBJ1-5; 7 nucleotides agree with TRBD1. Looked up from germline, CDR1 is ENHRY and CDR2 is SYGVKD. CDR3 length: 14 amino acids. Unmatched junction bases numbered 7, after V lost 6 bases and J lost 5 bases. CDR3 protein: CAIREQGTDQPQHF. The CDR3 DNA follows: TGTGCCATCAGGGAACAGGGGACCGATCAGCCCCAGCATTTT.

The J gene is TRBJ1-3, the V gene TRBV9; 7 bases line up with TRBD1. Trimming took 4 bases from V and 2 from J; bases not matched to a gene: 6. The CDR3 loop spans 15 amino acids. Germline loops: CDR1 SGDLS, CDR2 YYNGEE. DNA for the CDR3: TGTGCCAGCAGCTCAGGGGGACAAGCTGGAAACACCATATATTTT. As protein: CASSSGGQAGNTIYF.

The chain is built from TRBV19 and TRBJ2-3, with 9 bases that match TRBD1. V was clipped by 4 bases and J by 2 bases; unmatched bases: 4. This CDR3 is built from 15 residues. Germline V gene data show CDR1 as LNHDA and CDR2 as SQIVND (reference sequence). CDR3 nucleotide sequence: TGTGCCAGTAGTACCGGGACAGGGATCACAGATACGCAGTATTTT. This encodes CASSTGTGITDTQYF.

V and J are TRBV7-2 and TRBJ1-2; no definite D call. Germline CDR1 is SGHTA and CDR2 is FQGNSA. There are 14 residues in the CDR3. The ends were cut back, 3 bases at V and 0 bases at J, with 8 bases in the middle. The CDR3 bases are TGTGCCAGCAGCTTTGGGCGTACTAACTATGGCTACACCTTC. Residues: CASSFGRTNYGYTF.

This rearrangement joins TRBV5-1 to TRBJ1-1; D ambiguous. Germline CDR1 is SGHRS and CDR2 is YFSETQ. This CDR3 comprises 14 residues. V lost 2 bases to trimming and J lost 2 bases, with 10 bases between them. This CDR3 reads CASSLVGSNTEAFF. In DNA, the CDR3 is TGCGCCAGCAGCTTAGTTGGCAGTAACACTGAAGCTTTCTTT.

The gene calls are TRBV9 and TRBJ2-1; tentative D call: TRBD2 (5 bases). The ends were cut back, 0 bases at V and 10 bases at J, with 17 bases in the middle. There are 15 residues in the CDR3. Germline CDR1 is SGDLS and CDR2 is YYNGEE. The CDR3 region is CASSVASSHPSEQFF. The CDR3 DNA reads TGTGCCAGCAGCGTAGCTTCTAGCCATCCAAGCGAGCAGTTCTTC.

The rearrangement uses TRBV5-6 and TRBJ1-1; 8 positions agree with TRBD1. The germline gives CDR1 SGHDT, CDR2 YYEEEE. There are 15 residues in the CDR3. The ends lost 4 bases at V and 6 bases at J; junction bases unmatched: 11. CDR3 DNA: TGTGCCAGCAGCCCATTGGACAGGGTAGTGCCTGAAGCTTTCTTT. Amino acids: CASSPLDRVVPEAFF.

The chain uses TRBV7-9 and TRBJ1-5; possible D gene TRBD1, 5 bases. The CDR3 is 16 residues long. Germline lookup yields CDR1 SEHNR and CDR2 FQNEAQ (reference sequence). Trimming shortened V by 0 bases and J by 1 base, and 10 bases separated the two germline ends. As DNA, the CDR3 is TGTGCCAGCAGCTTAGCGCGGCCAGGGAGCAATCAGCCCCAGCATTTT. This translates into CASSLARPGSNQPQHF.

The chain recombines TRBV5-6 with TRBJ2-6; D is ambiguous. V lost 4 bases, J lost 0 bases, and 11 bases lay in between. The CDR3 has 16 residues. Germline lookup yields CDR1 SGHDT and CDR2 YYEEEE. The CDR3 spells CASSDIGVSGANVLTF. The CDR3 DNA is TGTGCCAGCAGCGATATCGGAGTCTCTGGGGCCAACGTCCTGACTTTC.

The chain recombines TRBV5-8 with TRBJ1-1, with 8 bases fitting TRBD1. The trim removed 0 bases at V and 6 bases at J, leaving 7 bases unmatched. The CDR3 has 15 residues. Germline assignment: CDR1 SGHTS and CDR2 YDEGEE. Here the CDR3 DNA reads TGTGCCAGCAGCTTGGGTGGACAGGGTGTCTCTGAAGCTTTCTTT. Translation gives CASSLGGQGVSEAFF.

The chain recombines TRBV6-1 with TRBJ1-5, with D possibly being TRBD1 (6 bases). The germline CDR1 and CDR2 sequences are MNHNS and SASEGT. Trimming took 1 base from V and 0 from J, leaving 16 bases between them. The CDR3 sequence is 18 residues long. The CDR3 region has the DNA TGTGCCAGCAGTGAAGTGTGGTCGACAGGTTTTAGCAATCAGCCCCAGCATTTT. Protein: CASSEVWSTGFSNQPQHF.

The V gene is TRBV5-1, the J gene TRBJ2-1; the match to TRBD2 covers 8 bases. This CDR3 has 14 amino acids. The V gene's germline CDR1 is SGHRS and CDR2 YFSETQ. The junction had 4 bases not matched to a gene; V was cut back by 6 bases and J by 2 bases. DNA of the CDR3: TGCGCCAGCAAACTAGCGGCAACCTACAATGAGCAGTTCTTC. This encodes CASKLAATYNEQFF.

This rearrangement joins TRBV2 to TRBJ2-7; 11 bases are a match to TRBD2. Germline CDR1 SNHLY, CDR2 FYNNEI. This CDR3 comprises 13 residues. With V trimmed by 7 bases and J by 7 bases, 6 bases remained unmatched. The CDR3 region has the DNA TGTGCCAGCATGCCTAGCGGGAGGCCGGAGCAGTACTTC. The encoded protein is CASMPSGRPEQYF.

The chain carries TRBV28 and TRBJ1-5, with a possible D match to TRBD1 (5 bases). The CDR3 has 16 amino acids. Germline values: CDR1 MDHEN, CDR2 SYDVKM. V was cut by 8 bases and J by 2 bases, with 19 bases left in between. The CDR3 DNA reads TGTGCCAGCCTCCTTGGGGCCTCATCGGGCAATCAGCCCCAGCATTTT. Its translation: CASLLGASSGNQPQHF. The full variable domain, its missing parts supplied by reference TRBV28 and TRBJ1-5, is DVKVTQSSRYLVKRTGEKVFLECVQDMDHENMFWYRQDPGLGLRLIYFSYDVKMKEKGDIPEGYSVSREKKERFSLILESASTNQTSMYLCASLLGASSGNQPQHFGDGTRLSIL.

The genes are TRBV5-4 and TRBJ1-1; 7 nucleotides line up with TRBD1. The germline CDR1 and CDR2 sequences are SGHNT and YYREEE (reference sequence). Trimming at V came to 6 bases and at J to 4 bases, leaving 6 bases not matched to a gene. The CDR3 covers 13 residues. Here the CDR3 reads CASNRGEGTEAFF. The CDR3 region has the DNA TGTGCCAGCAACAGGGGAGAGGGCACTGAAGCTTTCTTT.